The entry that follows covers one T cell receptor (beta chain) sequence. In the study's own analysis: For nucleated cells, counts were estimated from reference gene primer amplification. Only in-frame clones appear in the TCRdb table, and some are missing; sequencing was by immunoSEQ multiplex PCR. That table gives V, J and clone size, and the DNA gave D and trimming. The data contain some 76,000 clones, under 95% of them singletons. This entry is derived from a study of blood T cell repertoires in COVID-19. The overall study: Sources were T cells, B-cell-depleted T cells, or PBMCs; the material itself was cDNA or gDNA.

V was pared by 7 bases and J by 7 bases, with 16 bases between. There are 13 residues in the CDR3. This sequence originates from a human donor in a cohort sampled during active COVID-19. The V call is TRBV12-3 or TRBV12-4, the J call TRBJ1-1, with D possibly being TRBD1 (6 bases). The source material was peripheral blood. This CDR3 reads CASTGGLSFEAFF. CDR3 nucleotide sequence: TGTGCCAGCACCGGGGGGCTCTCCTTTGAAGCTTTCTTT.